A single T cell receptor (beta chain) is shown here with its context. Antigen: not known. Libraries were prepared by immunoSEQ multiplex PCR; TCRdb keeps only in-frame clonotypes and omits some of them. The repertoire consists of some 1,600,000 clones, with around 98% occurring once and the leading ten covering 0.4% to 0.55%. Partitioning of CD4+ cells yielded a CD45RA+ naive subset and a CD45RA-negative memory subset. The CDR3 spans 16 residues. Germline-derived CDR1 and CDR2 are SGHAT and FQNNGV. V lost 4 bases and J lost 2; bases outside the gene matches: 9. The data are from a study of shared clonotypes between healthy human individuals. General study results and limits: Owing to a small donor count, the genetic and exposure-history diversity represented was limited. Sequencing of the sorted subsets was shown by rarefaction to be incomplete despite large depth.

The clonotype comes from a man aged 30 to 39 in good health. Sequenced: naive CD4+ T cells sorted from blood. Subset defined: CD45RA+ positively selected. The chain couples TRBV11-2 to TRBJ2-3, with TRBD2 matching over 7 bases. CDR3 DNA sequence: TGTGCCAGCAGCTCCGGCAATGGGAGGGCCACAGATACGCAGTATTTT. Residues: CASSSGNGRATDTQYF.